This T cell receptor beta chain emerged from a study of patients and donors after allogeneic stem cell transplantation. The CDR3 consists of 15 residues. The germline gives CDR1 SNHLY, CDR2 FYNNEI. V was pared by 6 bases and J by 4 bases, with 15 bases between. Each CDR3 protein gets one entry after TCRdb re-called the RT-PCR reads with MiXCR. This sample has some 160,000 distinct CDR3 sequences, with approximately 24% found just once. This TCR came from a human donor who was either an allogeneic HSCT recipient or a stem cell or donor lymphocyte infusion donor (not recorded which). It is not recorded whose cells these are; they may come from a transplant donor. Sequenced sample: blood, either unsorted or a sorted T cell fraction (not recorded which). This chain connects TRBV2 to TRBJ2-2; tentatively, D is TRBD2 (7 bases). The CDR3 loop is CASSGGGGSTGELFF. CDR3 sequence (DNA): TGTGCCAGCAGCGGGGGCGGGGGCTCCACCGGGGAGCTGTTTTTT.